The sequence of this T cell receptor beta chain was determined in a study of blood T cell repertoires in COVID-19 (dated by TCRdb to about 2020). Regarding the study in general: The collaborator samples originated in the United States, Italy and Spain and spanned the acute and convalescent phases of COVID-19. The prospective study material was composed of cDNA or gDNA derived from T cells, B-cell-depleted T cells, or PBMCs. Samples came from the ongoing ImmuneRACE study (first 160 participants) plus 1,254 subjects from 6 global collaborators. Sample metadata almost always included a de-identified subject ID, COVID-19 status, age in years and sex. HLA class I and class II types, where available, came from metadata supplied by the sample provider rather than from assay-based typing. A freely available public database, intended as a resource for researchers studying the immune response to SARS-CoV-2, is where the repertoires were released. Deeply sampled blood TCRbeta repertoires from subjects exposed to, actively infected with, or recovered from COVID-19 were included in the dataset.

Paper-wide results and their limitations: How much clinical and demographic metadata was included differed by source and by participant, and the metadata was provided uncurated.

The collaborating institutions used their own protocols to collect whole blood in K2EDTA tubes. For TCRbeta analysis, collaborator samples were shipped as frozen whole blood, as isolated PBMCs, or as DNA extracted from either sample type. Comment on this clone: Its antigen specificity is not known. Base qualities are not provided; no much larger clone lies one nucleotide away.

TCRbeta CDR3 regions were amplified from genomic DNA using the immunoSEQ Assay, a bias-controlled multiplex PCR. On the study's bioinformatics: The number of nucleated cells in each sample was estimated by amplification of reference gene primers within the assay. Sequence reads were collapsed and filtered to measure the absolute abundance of every unique TCRbeta CDR3 rearrangement. For each sample, productive Simpson clonality was calculated as the square root of Simpson's diversity index over productive rearrangements. What TCRdb holds here is the immuneACCESS table cut down to in-frame rearrangements. Part of the clones is not present; checked against another copy, under half of the missing clones reflect an unresolved V gene, and the others are unexplained. Clonal size and the V and J genes are those of that table, whereas D and trimming came from the DNA. The table for this sample lists more than 55,000 clones; more than 70% of them were counted only once. Together, the top ten hold over 6% of the sample.

Specimen: peripheral blood. The TCR sequence derives from a woman in her 70s with acute or convalescent COVID-19.

In nucleotide form, the sequence is TGTGCCAGCAGCCAAGCCCCGTTCGCCCCAGGGACTAACTATGGCTACACCTTC. This yields the protein CASSQAPFAPGTNYGYTF. Recombination joined TRBV3-1 (or the pseudogene TRBV3-2) with TRBJ1-2; TRBD1 is a weak D gene call, 5 bases matching. V lost 1 base and J lost 0 bases; the stretch between them is 18 bases long. The germline V gene encodes CDR1 LGHDT and CDR2 YNNKEL (reference sequence). The CDR3 numbers 18 residues from cysteine through phenylalanine. The DNA shown is the 54-base CDR3, in frame from base 1.